This paragraph reports one TCR beta chain. Its cognate antigen is unknown. The junction differs from germline at one of its ends, possibly a read error. The entry originates in a study of CD8+CD57+ T cells in acquired aplastic anemia. The study profiled TCR beta VDJ and CDR3 using genomic DNA as template. TCRdb reprocessed the reads with MiXCR, giving one entry per CDR3 protein. The table has 150,000 to 200,000 distinct CDR3 sequences, about three fifths seen once. Germline CDR1 reads SQVTM; CDR2 reads ANQGSEA. There are 13 residues in the CDR3. Findings and caveats of the study: No significant patient-versus-control difference appeared in CD8+ Simpson's diversity.

The J gene is TRBJ1-1, the V gene TRBV29-1, with TRBD1 as a possible D gene (5 bases). The sequenced sample was sorted CD4+, CD8+, or CD8+CD57+ T cells (not recorded which) from PBMCs. The receptor was isolated from a human donor with severe aplastic anemia or a healthy control (not recorded which). CDR3: CSVDQGSGPEALF. The DNA of the CDR3 is TGCAGCGTTGATCAGGGCTCGGGGCCTGAAGCTCTCTTT. Based on the CDR3 plus reference TRBV29-1 and TRBJ1-1, the full variable domain is SAVISQKPSRDICQRGTSLTIQCQVDSQVTMMFWYRQQPGQSLTLIATANQGSEATYESGFVIDKFPISRPNLTFSTLTVSNMSPEDSSIYLCSVDQGSGPEALFGQGTRLTVV.